Below, one T cell receptor (beta chain) is given with its context. A few counts support this clone. Its recognized antigen is unknown. Qualities for individual bases were not recorded, and no much larger clone is one base off. CDR1 LGHNT and CDR2 FRNRAP were looked up in the germline V gene. V and J are trimmed by 5 bases and 10 bases, and the gene matches miss 14 bases of the junction. The CDR3 spans 15 residues, from the cysteine through the phenylalanine. Only the CDR3 part of the read is kept: 45 bases, read in frame from the first base. This entry comes from a study of cytomegalovirus exposure and HLA in healthy donors (dated by TCRdb to about 2017). Regarding the research as a whole: An earlier analysis of approximately 640 of the donors reported roughly 300 Gb of sequence data and roughly 100 million unique TCR beta sequences from 150 million to 200 million T cells. Roughly 310 gigabases of sequencing data and 80 million or so unique TCR sequences were included in an early release covering roughly 600 HLA-typed donors. Of the roughly 430 genotyped donors, 81% fell in the genetic ancestry cluster associated with self-reported Caucasian donors. The study aimed to test whether cataloging public T cell receptors could reveal signatures of past pathogen exposure. The study used immunosequencing to profile the T cell repertoires of hundreds of subjects and linked those repertoires to cytomegalovirus serostatus. Besides the first cohort of some 670 subjects, a separate validation cohort made up of roughly 120 different subjects was used. High-throughput TCR immunosequencing, statistical association of individual TCRs with disease status, and machine learning were combined to predict cytomegalovirus infection status. To study patterns of TCR occurrence, a later analysis re-analyzed previously published TCR beta repertoires from 650 to 750 donors and added high-resolution HLA genotyping. In the later analysis, no new phenotypic data were used to find candidate immune exposures; instead, reliance was placed on TCR beta sequences and their occurrence across donors. An earlier analysis of around 640 of the donors used high-throughput TCR beta sequencing to judge whether each TCR beta V gene segment behaved as functional or pseudogenic. Donor age, sex, ethnicity and CMV serostatus were compiled alongside the repertoire data. A later genetic analysis used genome-wide SNP genotypes for about 65% of the 666 donors, treating that subset as a discovery cohort. All discovery cohort repertoires had been generated using a single sequencing platform. HLA typing covered class I and class II loci at four-digit resolution. The number of typed donors differed by locus: about 629-630 for A, B, C, DRB1 and DQB1; 500 to 550 for DQA1; approximately 610 for DPA1; and 400 to 480 for DPB1. Roughly 5 DR-DQ haplotypes were handled as single units for association and clustering, since linkage in the cohort was strong. Among about 400 genotyped donors of the cohort, an average of roughly 230,000 unique TCR beta nucleotide sequences was sequenced per donor, of which about 19% were non-productive. Points the paper makes about the study in general: According to a later analysis, most CMV-associated TCR beta chains appeared to be HLA-restricted, and the HLA associations seemed to be driven largely by CMV exposure. According to the authors, the approach could potentially be generalized to other disease states and immunological phenotypes. The cohort was sequenced for TCR beta chains only, and without alpha or paired-chain data the features that could be detected were limited. Linkage disequilibrium might explain the correlated functional status among segregating V segments, but an unknown experimental factor could not be excluded. A further reported finding was that TCR beta sequences accurately predicted the HLA-A and HLA-B alleles for most subjects in the first cohort. At a false discovery rate of 0.05, a later analysis linked under 20,000 TCR beta sequences to specific HLA alleles. The study gave a list of more than 150 TCR beta chains associated with cytomegalovirus. The classifier was reported to diagnose cytomegalovirus status with high specificity and sensitivity in both the original and validation cohorts. A cluster of highly shared sequence variants was judged likely to be a technical artifact of the sequencing pipeline. In an earlier analysis of 587 of the donors, most TCR beta V segments were observed in productive rearrangements about 90% or about 30% of the time, broadly matching IMGT annotations. Seventeen rarely observed V segments, including chromosome 9 orphons, were excluded from the earlier analysis of several hundred of the donors because counts were too low. Because HLA typing was missing for some donors at each locus, association tests included only the typed subset. In a later analysis, the rate of TCR association differed among HLA loci, with DRB1 alleles having the most associated TCRs and HLA-C alleles having the fewest. Compared with equally common non-associated chains, HLA-associated TCR beta chains in a later analysis were more clonally expanded and had lower generation probabilities. Roughly uniform sequencing depth across donors was assumed in presence/absence analyses, although this assumption may not hold. While some public TCRs were present in many individuals, most TCR sequences turned up only very rarely across donors. Immune exposure information for the cohort was limited to CMV serostatus. Strong co-occurrence of HLA alleles, especially DR and DQ, made assigning TCR associations to individual alleles difficult. Compared with the 666-donor mean, donors in an Asian-associated ancestry cluster had fewer N-insertions in productive TCRs, according to a later genetic analysis. V-gene and J-gene trimming of TCR beta chains was associated with a missense DCLRE1C variant in a later genetic analysis, and the association was replicated in an independent cohort. Three of the identified cytomegalovirus-associated TCR beta chains were confirmed in vitro to be specific for cytomegalovirus antigens. A later analysis reported that several top co-occurrence clusters appeared linked to parvovirus B19, influenza, CMV and Epstein-Barr virus. The 87-base-pair reads could not distinguish some IMGT-functional V segments, including TRBV6-2 and TRBV6-3, so those segments were excluded.

The library was produced with the immunoSEQ multiplex PCR assay. For the multiplex PCR, a mixture combining 60 forward primers for TCR Vbeta segments and 13 reverse primers for TCR Jbeta segments was used. A multiplex PCR assay on genomic DNA amplified the CDR3 region of rearranged TCR beta genes. On the Illumina HiSeq System, the amplified TCR beta libraries were sequenced as 87-base-pair reads. The published analysis was carried out like this. A later analysis tallied roughly 78 million unique TCR beta chains across the 666 repertoires, and approximately 11 million of those chains were shared by two or more donors. To remove PCR and sequencing errors, raw reads were error-corrected and collapsed into unique sequences using a nearest-neighbor algorithm that merged closely related sequences. Alignment of CDR3 sequences to IMGT reference sequences was used to assign V, D and J gene segments. For a sequence to be retained, at least a six-nucleotide match to both a V gene segment and a J gene segment was required. Rearrangements were called productive when the CDR3 lacked stop codons and stayed in frame with V and J; all others were non-productive. Following IMGT convention, CDR3 was defined as the stretch from the second conserved V-encoded cysteine up to the conserved J-encoded phenylalanine. The earlier analysis of about 570 of the donors excluded any sequence lacking an unambiguous match to a single V gene segment. In an earlier analysis of 587 of the donors, a V segment was called functional when productive rearrangements were above 56.7%, and segregating when the standard deviation between donors exceeded 5%. A statistical classification framework was built to diagnose cytomegalovirus status from the catalog of TCR beta chain sequences. In a later analysis, TCR nucleotide sequences were compared against IMGT/GENE-DB human TR gene sequences so that V and J genes could be assigned. A later analysis assigned CDR3 sequences and most-parsimonious VDJ recombination scenarios with the TCRdist pipeline. In a later analysis, each TCR beta chain was defined by its CDR3 amino acid sequence together with its V-gene family, and reads without a unique V-gene family were excluded. In a later analysis, some 600 highly shared, low-generation-probability nucleotide sequences were removed to address suspected cross-contamination and a sequencing artifact. In a later analysis, a clonal expansion index was calculated for each public chain from normalized within-repertoire ranks of inferred template counts. A later analysis computed generation probabilities with a VDJ recombination model fitted to out-of-frame rearrangements, and checked the results against IGoR. In a later analysis, TCR-TCR, TCR-HLA and TCR-CMV co-occurrence was scored with hypergeometric tests, and a repertoire-size bias correction was applied to TCR pairs. To estimate false discovery rates, a later analysis permuted the HLA or CMV assignments 20 times. A later analysis grouped co-occurring TCRs with DBSCAN, adding TCRdist sequence similarity when clustering within HLA-allele-positive subsets. Repertoires with fewer than 30,000 or more than 120,000 public chains were left out of co-occurrence clustering, as were a few repertoires with anomalous nucleotide sharing. Held by TCRdb, this immuneACCESS table contains in-frame sequences only and omits some clones. Under half of the omission traces to an unresolved V gene where checked; the cause of the rest is unknown. V, J and clone size were drawn from that table, and D and trimming were deduced from the DNA. The table for this sample lists 85,000 to 120,000 clones; about 70% of them were counted only once. Less than 3.5% of the sample is held by the ten biggest clonotypes.

In total, roughly 670 healthy bone marrow donors made up the cohort. Cohort members were all nominally healthy when sampled, although unrecorded immune exposures were likely present. The donor was CMV seronegative and was included in the group of a few hundred seronegative cohort members. A peripheral blood sample was provided by each donor, and peripheral blood mononuclear cells were used for TCR beta sequencing. Genomic DNA extraction from the blood cell samples was performed with the Qiagen DNeasy Blood Extraction Kit. The sequenced sample was PBMCs. The chain employs TRBV12-5 and TRBJ1-5, with 7 central nucleotides matching TRBD1. The sequence was collected from a female donor in good health and CMV-seronegative. The CDR3 here reads CASGRALPGTAPQHF. In nucleotide form, the sequence is TGTGCTAGTGGTCGCGCTCTGCCCGGGACAGCTCCCCAGCATTTT.